This TCR gamma chain was captured in a study of γδ T cells in repeated Plasmodium falciparum infection. About the research overall: The natural-infection arm compared Malian children under seasonal malaria with matched Australian children.

TCRdb re-called the multiplex PCR reads using CATT. The profile shows around 27,000 gamma-chain clones, under 1.5% of them singletons. This clone was recorded a few times. A far larger clone is one nucleotide away, so this likely arose from a read error. Other DNA sequences from this sample encode an identical CDR3 as well. The sequence came from a pool of human donors (malaria-infected and uninfected, not separated). Sample: gamma-delta T cells from blood.

CDR3 residues: CALWEATLELGKKIKVF. The CDR3 bases are TGTGCCTTGTGGGAGGCTACTTTAGAGTTGGGCAAGAAAATCAAGGTATTT. This chain connects TRGV9 to TRGJP. TCRdb does not report a J gene; here it was assigned by matching the DNA to germline references. From germline, CDR1 is GITISATS and CDR2 ISYDGTV (reference sequence). CDR3 length equals 17 residues.